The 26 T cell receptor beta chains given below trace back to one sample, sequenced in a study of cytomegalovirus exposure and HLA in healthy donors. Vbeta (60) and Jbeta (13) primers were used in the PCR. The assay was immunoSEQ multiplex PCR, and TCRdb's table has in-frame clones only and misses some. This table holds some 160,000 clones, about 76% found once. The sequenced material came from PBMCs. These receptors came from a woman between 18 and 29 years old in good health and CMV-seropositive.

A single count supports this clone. DNA of the CDR3: TGTGCCAGCTCACCAAACGACAGCTTCACCCAGCATTTT. It codes for CASSPNDSFTQHF. The chain couples TRBV18 to TRBJ1-5; maybe TRBD1 (5 bases). CDR3 size: 13 residues. V shed 2 bases and J shed 11 bases, with 13 bases lying between them. CDR1 KGHSH and CDR2 LQKENI come from the germline V gene.

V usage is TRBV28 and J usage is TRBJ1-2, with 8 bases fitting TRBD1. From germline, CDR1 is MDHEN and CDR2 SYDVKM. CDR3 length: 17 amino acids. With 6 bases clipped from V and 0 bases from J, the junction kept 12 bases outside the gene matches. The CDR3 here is CASSRAGTGLANYGYTF. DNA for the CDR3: TGTGCCAGCAGCCGCGCAGGGACAGGCCTCGCTAACTATGGCTACACCTTC.

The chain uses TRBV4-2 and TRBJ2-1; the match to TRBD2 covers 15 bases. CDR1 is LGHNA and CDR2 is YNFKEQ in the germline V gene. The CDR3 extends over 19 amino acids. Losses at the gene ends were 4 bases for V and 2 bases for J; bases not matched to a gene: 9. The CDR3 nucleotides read TGTGCCAGCAGCCCGTATGGGACTAGCGGGGGGAGGGCCTACAATGAGCAGTTCTTC. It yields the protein CASSPYGTSGGRAYNEQFF.

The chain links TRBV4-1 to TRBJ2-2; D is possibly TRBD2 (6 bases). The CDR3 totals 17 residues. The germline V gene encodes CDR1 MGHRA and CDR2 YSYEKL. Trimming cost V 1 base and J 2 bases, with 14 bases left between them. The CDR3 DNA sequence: TGCGCCAGCAGCCAAGGAGCCGGGACTTACAACACCGGGGAGCTGTTTTTT. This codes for CASSQGAGTYNTGELFF.

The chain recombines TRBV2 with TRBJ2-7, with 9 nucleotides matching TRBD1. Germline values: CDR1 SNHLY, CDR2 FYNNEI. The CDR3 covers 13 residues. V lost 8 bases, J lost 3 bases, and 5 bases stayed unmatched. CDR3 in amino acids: CASFGGQGYEQYF. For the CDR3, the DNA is TGTGCCAGCTTTGGGGGACAGGGCTACGAGCAGTACTTC.

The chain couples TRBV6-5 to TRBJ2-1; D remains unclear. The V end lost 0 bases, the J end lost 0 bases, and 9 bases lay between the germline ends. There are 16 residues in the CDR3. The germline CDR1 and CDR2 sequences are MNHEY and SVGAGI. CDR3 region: CASSYSTGSSYNEQFF. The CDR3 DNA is TGTGCCAGCAGTTACTCGACGGGTAGCTCCTACAATGAGCAGTTCTTC.

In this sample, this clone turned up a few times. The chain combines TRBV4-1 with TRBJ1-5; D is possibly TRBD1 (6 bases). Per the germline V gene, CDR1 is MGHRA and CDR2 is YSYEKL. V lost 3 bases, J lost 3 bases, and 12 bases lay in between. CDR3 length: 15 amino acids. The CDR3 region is CASSQLQGTNQPQHF. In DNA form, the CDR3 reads TGCGCCAGCAGCCAGCTACAGGGAACCAATCAGCCCCAGCATTTT.

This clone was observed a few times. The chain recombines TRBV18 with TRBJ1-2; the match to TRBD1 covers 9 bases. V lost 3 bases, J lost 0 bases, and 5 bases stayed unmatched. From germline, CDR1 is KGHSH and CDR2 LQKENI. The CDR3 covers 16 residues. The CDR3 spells CASSPTGTGPNYGYTF. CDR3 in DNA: TGTGCCAGCTCACCGACCGGGACAGGGCCTAACTATGGCTACACCTTC.

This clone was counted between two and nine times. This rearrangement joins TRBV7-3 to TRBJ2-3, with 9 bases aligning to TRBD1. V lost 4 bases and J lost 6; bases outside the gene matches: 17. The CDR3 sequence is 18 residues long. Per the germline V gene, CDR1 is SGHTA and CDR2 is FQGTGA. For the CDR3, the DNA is TGTGCCAGCAGCTCGAATCGTGGACAGGGGATGAAGGGGGATACGCAGTATTTT. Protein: CASSSNRGQGMKGDTQYF.

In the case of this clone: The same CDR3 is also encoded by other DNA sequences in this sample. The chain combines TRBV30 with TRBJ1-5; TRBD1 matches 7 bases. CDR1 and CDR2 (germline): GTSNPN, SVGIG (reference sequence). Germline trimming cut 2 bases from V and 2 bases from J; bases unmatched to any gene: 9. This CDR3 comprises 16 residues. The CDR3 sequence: CAWSIRTGGRNQPQHF. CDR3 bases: TGTGCCTGGAGTATACGGACAGGAGGCCGCAATCAGCCCCAGCATTTT.

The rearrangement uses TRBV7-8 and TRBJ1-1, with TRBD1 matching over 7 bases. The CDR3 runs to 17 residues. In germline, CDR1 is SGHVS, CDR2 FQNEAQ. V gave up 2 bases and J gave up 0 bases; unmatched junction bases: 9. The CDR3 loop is CASSLSRNRGMNTEAFF. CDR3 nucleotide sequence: TGTGCCAGCAGCTTATCCCGCAACAGGGGAATGAACACTGAAGCTTTCTTT.

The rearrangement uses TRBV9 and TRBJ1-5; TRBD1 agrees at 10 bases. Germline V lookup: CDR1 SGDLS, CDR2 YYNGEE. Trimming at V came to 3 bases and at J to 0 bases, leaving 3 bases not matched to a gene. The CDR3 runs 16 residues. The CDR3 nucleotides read TGTGCCAGCAGCGCCGGGACAGGGGCTAGCAATCAGCCCCAGCATTTT. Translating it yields CASSAGTGASNQPQHF.

The CDR3 sequence is CAWDRVDTGELFF. In DNA, the CDR3 is TGTGCCTGGGACAGGGTAGATACCGGGGAGCTGTTTTTT. The genes are TRBV30 and TRBJ2-2; 7 bases are shared with TRBD1. CDR1 is GTSNPN, CDR2 SVGIG, per germline (reference sequence). The CDR3 is 13 residues long. V lost 5 bases and J lost 5; bases outside the gene matches: 5.

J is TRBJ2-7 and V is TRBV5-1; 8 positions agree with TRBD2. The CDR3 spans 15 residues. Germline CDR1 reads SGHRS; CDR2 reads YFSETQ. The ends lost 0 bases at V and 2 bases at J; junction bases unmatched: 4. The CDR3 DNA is TGCGCCAGCAGCTTGGAGGTAGCGGGGACCTACGAGCAGTACTTC. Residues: CASSLEVAGTYEQYF. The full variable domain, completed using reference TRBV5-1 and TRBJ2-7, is KAGVTQTPRYLIKTRGQQVTLSCSPISGHRSVSWYQQTPGQGLQFLFEYFSETQRNKGNFPGRFSGRQFSNSRSEMNVSTLELGDSALYLCASSLEVAGTYEQYFGPGTRLTVT.

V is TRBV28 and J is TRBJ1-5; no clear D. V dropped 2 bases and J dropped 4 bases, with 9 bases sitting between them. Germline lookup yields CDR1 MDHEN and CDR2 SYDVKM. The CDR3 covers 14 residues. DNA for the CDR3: TGTGCCAGCAGTTTAACGCGAAATAATCAGCCCCAGCATTTT. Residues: CASSLTRNNQPQHF.

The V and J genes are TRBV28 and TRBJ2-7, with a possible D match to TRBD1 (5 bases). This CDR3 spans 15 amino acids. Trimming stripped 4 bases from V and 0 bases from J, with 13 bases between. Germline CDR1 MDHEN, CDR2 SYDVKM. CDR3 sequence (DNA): TGTGCCAGCAGTTCCAGGACACCGAGCTCCTACGAGCAGTACTTC. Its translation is CASSSRTPSSYEQYF.

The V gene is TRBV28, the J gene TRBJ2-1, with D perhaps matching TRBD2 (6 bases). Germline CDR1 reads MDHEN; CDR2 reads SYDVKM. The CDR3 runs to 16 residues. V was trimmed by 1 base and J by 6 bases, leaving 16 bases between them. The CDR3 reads CASSLLKLRGLNEQFF. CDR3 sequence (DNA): TGTGCCAGCAGTTTATTAAAACTGCGGGGTCTCAATGAGCAGTTCTTC.

CDR3 in DNA: TGTGCCAGCAGCCGGACACCGAACACTGAAGCTTTCTTT. Encoded protein: CASSRTPNTEAFF. The chain has TRBV9 and TRBJ1-1; D may be TRBD1 (5 bases). The germline CDR1 and CDR2 sequences are SGDLS and YYNGEE. The germline V and J ends were trimmed by 4 bases and 1 base, with 8 bases remaining between them. This CDR3 is 13 amino acids long. Using reference TRBV9 and TRBJ1-1 for the parts outside the CDR3, the full variable domain is DSGVTQTPKHLITATGQRVTLRCSPRSGDLSVYWYQQSLDQGLQFLIQYYNGEERAKGNILERFSAQQFPDLHSELNLSSLELGDSALYFCASSRTPNTEAFFGQGTRLTVV.

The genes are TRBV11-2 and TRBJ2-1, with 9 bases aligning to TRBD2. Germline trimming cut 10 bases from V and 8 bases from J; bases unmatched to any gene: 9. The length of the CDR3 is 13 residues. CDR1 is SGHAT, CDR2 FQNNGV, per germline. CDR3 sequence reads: CATGGGGVDEQFF. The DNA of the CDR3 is TGTGCCACCGGAGGCGGGGGGGTCGATGAGCAGTTCTTC.

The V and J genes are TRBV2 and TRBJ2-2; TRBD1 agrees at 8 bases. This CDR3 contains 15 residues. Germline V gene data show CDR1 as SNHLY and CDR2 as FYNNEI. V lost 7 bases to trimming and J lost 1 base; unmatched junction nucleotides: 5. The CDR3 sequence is CASNLQGVNTGELFF. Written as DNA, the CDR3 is TGTGCCAGCAACCTACAGGGGGTGAACACCGGGGAGCTGTTTTTT.

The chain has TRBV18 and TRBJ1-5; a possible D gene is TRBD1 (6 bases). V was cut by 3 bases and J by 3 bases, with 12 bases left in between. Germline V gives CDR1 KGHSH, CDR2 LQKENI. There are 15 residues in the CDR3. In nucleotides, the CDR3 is TGTGCCAGCTCACCCCAAGGACAGAACAATCAGCCCCAGCATTTT. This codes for CASSPQGQNNQPQHF.

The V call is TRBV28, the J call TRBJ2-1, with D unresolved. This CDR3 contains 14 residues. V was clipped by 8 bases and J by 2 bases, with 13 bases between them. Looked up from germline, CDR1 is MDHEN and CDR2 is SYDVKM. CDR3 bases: TGTGCCAGCGGCCGGGTTTGGCCCTACAATGAGCAGTTCTTC. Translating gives CASGRVWPYNEQFF.

The CDR3 coding sequence is TGTGCCAGCAGTGAATCCCCTAGCGGGGGGCAGAAAAACATTCAGTACTTC. This codes for CASSESPSGGQKNIQYF. The chain couples TRBV2 to TRBJ2-4; 11 nucleotides line up with TRBD2. Losses at the gene ends were 2 bases for V and 4 bases for J; bases not matched to a gene: 7. CDR3 length equals 17 residues. Germline V gene lookup returns CDR1 SNHLY and CDR2 FYNNEI.

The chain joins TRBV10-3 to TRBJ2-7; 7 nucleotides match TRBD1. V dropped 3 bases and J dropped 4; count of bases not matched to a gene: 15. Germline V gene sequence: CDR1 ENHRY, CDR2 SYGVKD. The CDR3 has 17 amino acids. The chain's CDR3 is CAISDPDRDRLIYEQYF. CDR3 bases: TGTGCCATCAGTGACCCTGACAGGGATCGTCTTATTTACGAGCAGTACTTC.

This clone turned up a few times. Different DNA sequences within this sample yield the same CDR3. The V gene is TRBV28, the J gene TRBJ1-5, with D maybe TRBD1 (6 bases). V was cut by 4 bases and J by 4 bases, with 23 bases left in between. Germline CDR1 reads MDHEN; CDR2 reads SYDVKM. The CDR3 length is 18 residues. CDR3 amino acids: CASSSQGWGTTSNQPQHF. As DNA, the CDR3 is TGTGCCAGCAGTTCCCAAGGCTGGGGGACAACTTCAAATCAGCCCCAGCATTTT. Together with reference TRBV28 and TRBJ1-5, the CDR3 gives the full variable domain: DVKVTQSSRYLVKRTGEKVFLECVQDMDHENMFWYRQDPGLGLRLIYFSYDVKMKEKGDIPEGYSVSREKKERFSLILESASTNQTSMYLCASSSQGWGTTSNQPQHFGDGTRLSIL.

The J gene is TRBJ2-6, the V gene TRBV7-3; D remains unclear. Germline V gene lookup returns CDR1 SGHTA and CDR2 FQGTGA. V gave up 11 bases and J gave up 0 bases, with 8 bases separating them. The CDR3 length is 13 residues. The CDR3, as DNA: TGTGCCGGGCATAACTCTGGGGCCAACGTCCTGACTTTC. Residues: CAGHNSGANVLTF. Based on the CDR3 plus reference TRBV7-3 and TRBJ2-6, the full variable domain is GAGVSQTPSNKVTEKGKYVELRCDPISGHTALYWYRQSLGQGPEFLIYFQGTGAADDSGLPNDRFFAVRPEGSVSTLKIQRTERGDSAVYLCAGHNSGANVLTFGAGSRLTVL.